This T cell receptor (beta chain) is from a study of blood T cell repertoires in COVID-19. Whole-study context: Samples taken during acute and convalescent COVID-19 were collected in the United States, Italy and Spain. T cells, B-cell-depleted T cells, or PBMCs provided the cDNA or gDNA that served as material.

In the original processing: Estimates of nucleated cell counts were drawn from the amplification of reference gene primers. The repertoire was sequenced with immunoSEQ multiplex PCR; TCRdb's copy has only in-frame clones and lacks some. V and J calls and clone size are given by that table; D and trimming were obtained from the DNA. Altogether hundreds of thousands of clones are present, around 90% being singletons, with the ten largest covering around 0.7%. CDR3 length: 18 amino acids. The trim removed 2 bases at V and 1 base at J, leaving 12 bases unmatched. Per germline, CDR1 SGHTA and CDR2 FQGNSA.

The sample was peripheral blood. The chain carries TRBV7-2 and TRBJ2-3; 7 bases match TRBD1. The receptor was isolated from a human donor in a cohort sampled during active COVID-19. As DNA, the CDR3 is TGTGCCAGCAGCTTAAAGGGAAGGGGGCTGTTTCGCACAGATACGCAGTATTTT. The encoded protein is CASSLKGRGLFRTDTQYF.